The subject of this entry is one T cell receptor beta chain. What it recognizes is unknown. Oncomine TCR Beta short-read sequencing was applied to DNA from cultured CD4+ T cells. Each CDR3 protein gets one entry after TCRdb re-called the PCR reads with MiXCR. The data hold about 5,400 distinct CDR3 sequences, with approximately 48% observed a single time. Treatment reported: roughly ten-day PBMC culture with coronavirus spike peptide pools or control peptides (ViraFEST assay). Wells that each held 2 million or so PBMCs were cultured with 8 to 10 IU/ml IL-2 and around 10 ug/ml peptide pools. This CDR3 contains 15 residues. The V end lost 5 bases, the J end lost 0 bases, and 11 bases lay between the germline ends. The germline V gene has CDR1 MNHNS and CDR2 SASEGT. This record comes from a study of vaccination and CD4 T cells after COVID-19. Study overall: Overlapping peptides covering the spike proteins of SARS-CoV-2, HCoV-NL63, HCoV-OC43 and HCoV-229E were added to stimulate cells.

The chain couples TRBV6-1 to TRBJ1-3; weak D call: TRBD1 (6 bases). This clonotype was sampled from a human donor who had recovered from COVID-19. Source material: CD4+ T cells from blood, cultured in vitro. The CDR3 DNA sequence: TGTGCCAGCAGTACGACAGGCCTCTCTGGAAACACCATATATTTT. Encoded protein: CASSTTGLSGNTIYF.